Listed here are 31 T cell receptor beta chains from one sample, sequenced in a study of CD8+ T cells in alopecia areata. Extraction of RNA preceded its reverse transcription into cDNA, which served as the sequencing template. Libraries were prepared by immunoSEQ multiplex PCR; TCRdb keeps only in-frame clonotypes and omits some of them. The repertoire yields around 100,000 clones, none seen only once; the top ten contain around a fifth. Sequenced material: lesional skin. Receptors were obtained from a C3H/HeJ mouse with alopecia areata. Mice of this strain are of MHC haplotype H2-k.

Remarks on this clone: The gene symbols are mouse symbols. The read terminates 4 residues before the CDR3 end, so the remaining end is supplied by the germline J gene. J is TRBJ1-4 and V is TRBV1, with 9 bases aligning to TRBD1. The germline V gene has CDR1 NSQYPW and CDR2 LRSPGD (reference sequence). There are 17 residues in the CDR3. V was clipped by 0 bases and J by 6 bases; unmatched bases: 8. CDR3 bases read: TGCACCTGCAGTGCAGATCGGGGACAGGGCGACGACGAA. This sequence encodes CTCSADRGQGDDE. Given in full, the CDR3 is CTCSADRGQGDDERLFF.

The sample holds a few counts of this clone. Genes here carry mouse names. The missing CDR3 end, 4 residues past where the read stops, is filled in from the germline J gene. This chain joins TRBV13-3 and TRBJ1-1; D is undetermined. V was trimmed by 3 bases and J by 0 bases, leaving 6 bases between them. The CDR3 consists of 13 residues. Per germline, CDR1 NNHDY and CDR2 SYVADS. The CDR3 sequence is CASSVAANTEVFF. Partial CDR3 DNA: TGTGCCAGCAGTGTAGCTGCAAACACA.

This clone was seen a handful of times. These gene names are mouse names. The CDR3 is CASSEKGQGHERLFF. CDR3 bases read: TGTGCCAGCAGTGAAAAGGGACAGGGGCACGAA. This sequence joins TRBV13-3 and TRBJ1-4, with TRBD1 identical over 10 bases. Coverage ceases 4 residues before the CDR3 finishes, and the germline J gene fills in the end. Germline V gene sequence: CDR1 NNHDY, CDR2 SYVADS. V lost 2 bases, J lost 6 bases, and 4 bases stayed unmatched. The CDR3 extends over 15 amino acids.

Comment on this clone: Here the gene names and germline are mouse. The read terminates 4 residues before the CDR3 end, so the remaining end is supplied by the germline J gene. This chain uses TRBV31 with TRBJ2-7; D unclear. V was pared by 0 bases and J by 3 bases, with 6 bases between. Per germline, CDR1 GKSSPN and CDR2 SITVG. This CDR3 comprises 12 residues. CDR3 in amino acids: CAWSLSFYEQYF. The CDR3 DNA, read in part, is TGTGCCTGGAGTCTCAGCTTCTAT.

Concerning this clone itself: Germline and genes here are mouse. The read ends 4 residues shy of where the CDR3 ends; the end is completed using the germline J gene. This sequence joins TRBV13-3 and TRBJ2-4; TRBD1 matches 8 bases. The CDR3 is 14 residues long. Germline V gene lookup returns CDR1 NNHDY and CDR2 SYVADS. The J segment lost 3 bases and the V segment lost 3 bases, leaving 3 bases of the junction unmatched. The sequenced CDR3 bases are TGTGCCAGCAGTGGAGGGACAGGCCAAAAC. Translated: CASSGGTGQN. The whole CDR3 protein is CASSGGTGQNTLYF.

This clone has ten or more counts. Genes here carry mouse names. The read gets to within 4 residues of the CDR3 end, and the germline J gene fills in the rest. V and J are TRBV1 and TRBJ2-7; a weak D match, TRBD1 (5 bases). V lost 7 bases and J lost 0, with 7 bases in between. Germline loops: CDR1 NSQYPW, CDR2 LRSPGD (reference sequence). The CDR3 sequence is 12 residues long. The part of the CDR3 DNA that was read is TGCACCTGCAACAGGAGCTCCTAT. Residues: CTCNRSSY. Given in full, the CDR3 is CTCNRSSYEQYF.

As concerns this clone: The genes and germline here are from mouse. The sequenced fragment ends 4 residues before the CDR3 boundary, so the rest is inferred from the germline J gene. V is TRBV1 and J is TRBJ1-1; D perhaps matches TRBD1 (6 bases). Germline values: CDR1 NSQYPW, CDR2 LRSPGD (reference sequence). The CDR3 consists of 14 residues. V was shortened by 0 bases and J by 4 bases, with 9 bases between the two germline ends. CDR3 DNA, as far as it was read: TGCACCTGCAGTGCAGAACGGGGGGCCACA. Residues: CTCSAERGAT. In full, the CDR3 is CTCSAERGATEVFF.

Comment on this clone: Gene names refer to mouse genes. The read finishes 4 residues shy of the CDR3 end, and the germline J gene is used to complete it. The chain uses TRBV1 and TRBJ1-4, with D hard to call. CDR3 length: 15 residues. Germline lookup yields CDR1 NSQYPW and CDR2 LRSPGD (reference sequence). With 0 bases removed from V and 4 bases from J, the gap between germline ends came to 9 bases. CDR3 bases read: TGCACCTGCAGTGCAGATGGAGACAACAACGAA. Amino acids: CTCSADGDNNE. The entire CDR3 protein is CTCSADGDNNERLFF.

This clone was seen many times. Gene names refer to mouse genes. The sequenced fragment ends 4 residues before the CDR3 boundary, so the rest is inferred from the germline J gene. This chain joins TRBV13-3 and TRBJ2-3; no firm D call. Deletions cut 0 bases from V and 0 bases from J, with 8 bases between. The CDR3 totals 15 residues. Germline V gene data show CDR1 as NNHDY and CDR2 as SYVADS. The part of the CDR3 DNA that was read is TGTGCCAGCAGTGATGCCCTGTTTAGTGCAGAA. Translating gives CASSDALFSAE. The entire CDR3 protein is CASSDALFSAETLYF.

This clone was observed many times. Gene names denote mouse genes. Read coverage stops 4 residues before the CDR3 terminus; the germline J gene supplies the remainder. J is TRBJ1-1 and V is TRBV13-3; maybe TRBD1 (6 bases). V lost 10 bases, J lost 1 base, and 11 bases lay in between. Germline CDR1 and CDR2: NNHDY and SYVADS. The CDR3 has 12 amino acids. The CDR3 loop is CAGRGQNTEVFF. Partial CDR3 DNA: TGTGCCGGTAGGGGACAAAACACA.

A few counts support this clone. Gene names and germline match the mouse. The read ends 4 residues early relative to the CDR3; the germline J gene fills the gap. The V gene is TRBV19, the J gene TRBJ2-7; D remains ambiguous. The germline V and J ends were trimmed by 0 bases and 3 bases, with 7 bases remaining between them. Germline V CDR1 and CDR2: FNHDT, SITEND (reference sequence). CDR3 length: 13 amino acids. CDR3 in amino acids: CASSIGLFYEQYF. Incomplete CDR3 DNA: TGTGCCAGCAGTATAGGACTTTTCTAT. Full variable domain (outside the CDR3, taken from reference TRBV19 and TRBJ2-7): GGIITQTPKFLIGQEGQKLTLKCQQNFNHDTMYWYRQDSGKGLRLIYYSITENDLQKGDLSEGYDASREKKSSFSLTVTSAQKNEMAVFLCASSIGLFYEQYFGPGTRLTVL.

Note on this clone: The genes are named according to mouse. The DNA ends 4 residues before the CDR3 does, and the rest of the CDR3 is filled in from the germline J gene. The chain is built from TRBV13-1 and TRBJ2-1; D possibly corresponds to TRBD1 (5 bases). Germline values: CDR1 NSHNY, CDR2 SYGAGN. The CDR3 sequence is 14 residues long. V dropped 3 bases and J dropped 3 bases, with 10 bases sitting between them. The covered CDR3 bases are TGTGCCAGCAGTGTCAGGGATGGCTATGCT. Residues: CASSVRDGYA. The CDR3 in its entirety is CASSVRDGYAEQFF.

A few counts support this clone. TCRdb lists a protein that is different at residue 12 from the translated DNA; the protein given here uses the DNA translation. The genes and germline here are from mouse. The read is 3 residues too short to cover the CDR3 end, so that end is filled in from the germline J gene. The chain has TRBV5 and TRBJ1-6; a weak D match, TRBD1 (5 bases). TRBJ1-6 is an ORF, with its function uncertain. The V gene's germline CDR1 is LGHNA and CDR2 YNLKQL (reference sequence). The CDR3 contains 15 residues. Trimming took off 0 bases at V and 3 bases at J, with 6 bases between the two ends. The CDR3 loop is CASSQEGVYNSPLYF. CDR3 bases read: TGTGCCAGCAGCCAAGAGGGGGTCTATAATTCGCCC.

This clone was seen a handful of times. Genes and germline are mouse. The read terminates 4 residues ahead of where the CDR3 ends, so the germline J gene completes it. The chain uses TRBV19 and TRBJ2-5; tentative D call: TRBD1 (6 bases). Germline CDR1 reads FNHDT; CDR2 reads SITEND (reference sequence). This CDR3 is built from 13 residues. The CDR3 reads CASSTHRADTQYF. CDR3 bases read: TGTGCCAGCAGTACCCACAGGGCGGAC.

On this clone: Gene and germline names: mouse. The observed sequence ends 4 residues before the CDR3 terminus, with the missing tail filled in from the germline J gene. V gene TRBV1 combines with J gene TRBJ2-1, with 8 bases that match TRBD1. This CDR3 is 15 amino acids long. Germline lookup yields CDR1 NSQYPW and CDR2 LRSPGD (reference sequence). CDR3 sequence reads: CTCSADGTGGTEQFF. CDR3 DNA, as far as it was read: TGCACCTGCAGTGCAGACGGGACAGGAGGGACT.

This clone was seen repeatedly, ten times or more. At residue 9, the TCRdb amino acid sequence and the translated nucleotide sequence differ, so the protein here is the DNA translation. The genes and germline here are from mouse. The read ends 3 residues shy of where the CDR3 ends; the end is completed using the germline J gene. The genes are TRBV13-3 and TRBJ1-6, with a weak D call TRBD1 (6 bases). TRBJ1-6 is assigned to the ORF class and has an uncertain function. Germline V gene sequence: CDR1 NNHDY, CDR2 SYVADS. The CDR3 is made up of 12 amino acids. Trimming left V 5 bases short and J 9 bases short, with 9 bases between. The CDR3 DNA, read in part, is TGTGCCAGCAGAGCAGGGGCTTCGCCC. It yields the protein CASRAGASP. The full CDR3 reads CASRAGASPLYF.

Notes on this clone: Gene names and germline refer to mouse. The CDR3 goes on 4 residues after the read ends, and that part is filled in from the germline J gene. The rearrangement links TRBV19 to TRBJ2-1; 10 nucleotides match TRBD2. This CDR3 is built from 16 residues. The junction had 2 bases not matched to a gene; V was cut back by 2 bases and J by 0 bases. Germline V gives CDR1 FNHDT, CDR2 SITEND (reference sequence). The sequenced CDR3 bases are TGTGCCAGCAGTATCTGGGGGGGCCATAACTATGCT. Protein product: CASSIWGGHNYA. The whole CDR3 sequence is CASSIWGGHNYAEQFF.

Remarks on this clone: These gene names are mouse names. Read sequence stops 4 residues before the CDR3 end, and the germline J gene provides the missing end. The gene calls are TRBV13-3 and TRBJ2-4; TRBD1 might be the D (6 bases). The V gene's germline CDR1 is NNHDY and CDR2 SYVADS. The CDR3 runs to 15 residues. V lost 1 base, J lost 0 bases, and 9 bases lay in between. CDR3 DNA, as far as it was read: TGTGCCAGCAGTGATAGGGGACAAAGTCAAAAC. As protein: CASSDRGQSQN. The full CDR3 protein is CASSDRGQSQNTLYF.

In its sample, this clone was seen a few times. The genes and germline here are from mouse. The CDR3 extends 4 residues past the end of the read, so its final part is completed from the germline J gene. The J gene is TRBJ2-3, the V gene TRBV13-3, with D perhaps TRBD2 (6 bases). V lost 1 base, J lost 2 bases, and 11 bases lay in between. CDR1 and CDR2 (germline): NNHDY, SYVADS. CDR3 length equals 15 residues. CDR3 protein: CASSDNGGFAETLYF. The covered CDR3 bases are TGTGCCAGCAGTGATAACGGGGGGTTTGCAGAA.

This clone has only a few counts. The gene symbols are mouse symbols. Partial CDR3 DNA: TGTGCTAGCAGTAGAGCCGGGACAGGGGATGCT. This codes for CASSRAGTGDA. In full, the CDR3 is CASSRAGTGDAEQFF. The chain has TRBV17 and TRBJ2-1; 10 nucleotides line up with TRBD1. The read ends 4 residues before the CDR3 terminus; that terminus is restored from the germline J gene. V lost 1 base to trimming and J lost 5 bases; unmatched junction nucleotides: 2. Germline V gene data show CDR1 as MNHDT and CDR2 as YYDKIL. CDR3 length: 15 amino acids.

Regarding this clone: Gene names refer to mouse genes. The CDR3 end is not reached by the read, which stops 4 residues before it; the germline J gene fills it in. This chain connects TRBV19 to TRBJ1-4; maybe TRBD1 (5 bases). The V end lost 4 bases, the J end lost 5 bases, and 12 bases lay between the germline ends. CDR1 is FNHDT, CDR2 SITEND, per germline (reference sequence). This CDR3 has 14 amino acids. CDR3 loop: CASSSDRGNERLFF. CDR3 DNA (partial): TGTGCCAGCAGTTCAGACAGAGGGAACGAA.

This clone was counted between two and nine times. Here the gene names and germline are mouse. The sequenced fragment ends 4 residues before the CDR3 boundary, so the rest is inferred from the germline J gene. This chain links TRBV13-1 with TRBJ2-5; no firm D call. Trimming took 2 bases from V and 3 from J, leaving 7 bases between them. Germline CDR1 reads NSHNY; CDR2 reads SYGAGN. The CDR3 runs 13 residues. CDR3 bases read: TGTGCCAGCAGTGAACGCAGGCAAGAC. Translated: CASSERRQD. From start to end, the CDR3 is CASSERRQDTQYF.

This clone was detected only a few times. The genes and germline here are from mouse. Read sequence stops 4 residues before the CDR3 end, and the germline J gene provides the missing end. The rearrangement uses TRBV19 and TRBJ2-7, with D unresolved. The CDR3 spans 13 residues. Germline V gives CDR1 FNHDT, CDR2 SITEND (reference sequence). V shed 2 bases and J shed 2 bases, with 8 bases lying between them. CDR3 in amino acids: CASSIQIAYEQYF. The sequenced CDR3 bases are TGTGCCAGCAGTATTCAGATAGCCTAT.

This clone was counted only a few times. The gene symbols are mouse symbols. The CDR3 extends 4 residues past the end of the read, so its final part is completed from the germline J gene. This rearrangement joins TRBV13-3 to TRBJ2-5, with 9 bases matching TRBD1. The germline CDR1 and CDR2 sequences are NNHDY and SYVADS. The CDR3 runs to 13 residues. CDR3 sequence reads: CASRWTGADTQYF. The part of the CDR3 DNA that was read is TGTGCCAGCAGGTGGACAGGGGCCGAC.

There are a few counts of this clone. The genes and germline here are from mouse. The sequenced fragment ends 4 residues before the CDR3 boundary, so the rest is inferred from the germline J gene. The genes are TRBV13-3 and TRBJ2-3; 10 bases line up with TRBD2. CDR3 length: 16 residues. Per the germline V gene, CDR1 is NNHDY and CDR2 is SYVADS. V was clipped by 6 bases and J by 2 bases; unmatched bases: 9. CDR3 residues: CASKLLGGRNAETLYF. The sequenced CDR3 bases are TGTGCCAGCAAGCTACTGGGGGGGAGGAATGCAGAA.

Remarks on this clone: Genes and germline come from the mouse. The read ends 4 residues shy of where the CDR3 ends; the end is completed using the germline J gene. V gene TRBV1 combines with J gene TRBJ2-4; D possibly corresponds to TRBD1 (6 bases). Per the germline V gene, CDR1 is NSQYPW and CDR2 is LRSPGD (reference sequence). The CDR3 sequence is 13 residues long. Incomplete CDR3 DNA: TGCACCTGCAGCTCGGACAGAGGGAAC. As protein: CTCSSDRGN. The whole CDR3 protein is CTCSSDRGNTLYF.

This clone occurred a few times. All gene names here are mouse names. The CDR3 end falls 4 residues outside the read, so it is completed with the germline J gene. The chain carries TRBV13-3 and TRBJ2-1; TRBD1 might be the D (6 bases). Between the trimmed V and J ends, which lost 7 bases and 4 bases, there was a span of 15 bases. CDR1 and CDR2 from the germline V gene are NNHDY and SYVADS. The CDR3 consists of 14 residues. The CDR3 loop reads CASCKRDKYAEQFF. The DNA read from the CDR3 is TGTGCCAGCTGCAAGCGGGACAAATATGCT.

For this clone: The gene names given are mouse names. The CDR3 is cut off 4 residues early in the read; its end comes from the germline J gene. V and J are TRBV13-3 and TRBJ2-5; 8 bases align to TRBD1. The CDR3 length is 13 residues. Germline V lookup: CDR1 NNHDY, CDR2 SYVADS. CDR3 amino acids: CASSPGGADTQYF. The covered CDR3 bases are TGTGCCAGCAGTCCAGGGGGCGCGGAC.

As concerns this clone: These gene names are mouse names. Read sequence stops 4 residues before the CDR3 end, and the germline J gene provides the missing end. The chain couples TRBV1 to TRBJ2-1; D is perhaps TRBD1 (6 bases). With 4 bases removed from V and 5 bases from J, the gap between germline ends came to 12 bases. The CDR3 extends over 14 amino acids. The germline V gene encodes CDR1 NSQYPW and CDR2 LRSPGD (reference sequence). CDR3 in amino acids: CTCSGYRDDAEQFF. CDR3 bases read: TGCACCTGCAGTGGTTACAGGGATGATGCT.

Points on this clone: The TCRdb protein and the DNA translation do not line up at residue 15; the protein shown here was made by translating the DNA. These gene names are mouse names. The read stops 3 residues short of the end of the CDR3; the missing end is completed from the germline J gene. This chain connects TRBV13-2 to TRBJ1-6, with 11 bases identical to TRBD1. TRBJ1-6 is given ORF status, its function remaining uncertain. The V segment lost 0 bases and the J segment 0 bases; nucleotides outside the gene matches: 2. CDR3 length: 18 residues. CDR1 is NNHNN and CDR2 is SYGAGS in the germline V gene (reference sequence). CDR3 bases read: TGTGCCAGCGGTGATGGGACAGGGGGCGATTCCTATAATTCGCCC. As protein: CASGDGTGGDSYNSP. The complete CDR3 sequence is CASGDGTGGDSYNSPLYF.

Points on this clone: Germline and genes: mouse. Sequencing ends 4 residues short of the CDR3 end; the germline J gene provides the rest. The gene calls are TRBV13-3 and TRBJ2-5; possibly TRBD1 for D (5 bases). The ends were cut back, 2 bases at V and 1 base at J, with 14 bases in the middle. This CDR3 is built from 16 residues. Germline V gene sequence: CDR1 NNHDY, CDR2 SYVADS. The CDR3 reads CASSEAGREYQDTQYF. CDR3 DNA (partial): TGTGCCAGCAGTGAAGCAGGGCGGGAATACCAAGAC.